This TCR beta chain was profiled in a study of CD8+ T cells in alopecia areata. Study findings and constraints: Shared TCR sequences were less clear between patients than in mice, possibly partly from HLA diversity.

About this clone: The antigen is undetermined.

Researchers took lesional scalp punch biopsies and peripheral blood from people who were alopecia areata patients. CDR1 and CDR2 (germline): GTSNPN, SVGIG (reference sequence). CDR3 length: 15 residues. V was cut by 2 bases and J by 2 bases, with 13 bases left in between. The authors extracted RNA and reverse transcribed it into cDNA as the sequencing template. Some clones are missing from TCRdb's copy, which holds only in-frame ones; the method was immunoSEQ multiplex PCR. Among about 150,000 clones listed, approximately 50% were seen once. The origin of this receptor is a human donor with alopecia areata. The chain recombines TRBV30 with TRBJ2-1, with a tentative D call TRBD2 (6 bases). Sequencing was done on a sample of CD4+ T cells sorted from blood. The CDR3 DNA reads as TGTGCCTGGAGTCGTGGGGGGAACCCCTACAATGAGCAGTTCTTC. Translation: CAWSRGGNPYNEQFF. The variable domain in full, with the rest retrieved from reference TRBV30 and TRBJ2-1, is SQTIHQWPATLVQPVGSPLSLECTVEGTSNPNLYWYRQAAGRGLQLLFYSVGIGQISSEVPQNLSASRPQDRQFILSSKKLLLSDSGFYLCAWSRGGNPYNEQFFGPGTRLTVL.